This T cell receptor (beta chain) was profiled in a study of blood T cell repertoires in COVID-19. Original data processing: Nucleated cell number was recorded as an estimate derived from reference gene primer amplification. Data came from immunoSEQ multiplex PCR; TCRdb stores just in-frame clones and leaves some out. D and trimming were read from the DNA, whereas the V and J calls and clone size are those reported in that table. The table has 470,000 or so clones, 70% to 90% seen once. Sequencing used PBMCs or T cells enriched from blood (not recorded which). The clonotype comes from a woman younger than 35 with acute COVID-19.

The CDR3 coding sequence is TGTGCCAGCAATGATTTCGCGAGCAGGGGAACAGATACGCAGTATTTT. This translates into CASNDFASRGTDTQYF. This chain uses TRBV7-2 with TRBJ2-3, with a possible D match to TRBD1 (6 bases). This CDR3 contains 16 residues. The ends were cut back, 7 bases at V and 3 bases at J, with 20 bases in the middle. Germline V gene lookup returns CDR1 SGHTA and CDR2 FQGNSA. The full variable domain, completed using reference TRBV7-2 and TRBJ2-3, is GAGVSQSPSNKVTEKGKDVELRCDPISGHTALYWYRQSLGQGLEFLIYFQGNSAPDKSGLPSDRFSAERTGGSVSTLTIQRTQQEDSAVYLCASNDFASRGTDTQYFGPGTRLTVL.